The clone carrying this T cell receptor (beta chain) was observed a handful of times. V was cut by 4 bases and J by 0 bases, with 17 bases left in between. The CDR3 sequence is 18 residues long. In germline, CDR1 is SGHDT, CDR2 YYEEEE. Profiling of TCR beta VDJ combinations and CDR3 sequences used genomic DNA as template. MiXCR, run by TCRdb on the reads, gives a single entry per CDR3 protein. The sample lists about 210,000 distinct CDR3 sequences; around 60% were seen once. The sample belongs to a study of CD8+CD57+ T cells in acquired aplastic anemia. This TCR was recovered from a human donor in good health. This chain links TRBV5-6 with TRBJ2-6; D unclear. Sequences were obtained from sorted CD4+, CD8+, or CD8+CD57+ T cells (not recorded which) from PBMCs. The CDR3 DNA follows: TGTGCCAGCAGCGCCGGATGGGTCCTCCTCTCTGGGGCCAACGTCCTGACTTTC. Translated, it gives CASSAGWVLLSGANVLTF.